This paragraph covers one T cell receptor (beta chain) sequence. This record comes from a study of PD-L1 blockade in urothelial cancer. Study background: Atezolizumab 1,200 mg was given intravenously every 3 weeks, starting 2014. Each blood sample yielded a median of roughly 150,000 T cells.

V dropped 0 bases and J dropped 0 bases, with 6 bases sitting between them. The CDR3 has 14 amino acids. Per the germline V gene, CDR1 is GTSNPN and CDR2 is SVGIG (reference sequence). Measured with immunoSEQ multiplex PCR; TCRdb has only the in-frame clones, and not every one. The sample carries about 50,000 clones, 79% recorded once. Documented time point: pretreatment peripheral blood. Sample contribution per patient ranged from 1 to 8, covering pretreatment and on-treatment. This rearrangement joins TRBV30 to TRBJ2-4; D is possibly TRBD2 (6 bases). Source: PBMCs, taken around atezolizumab (anti-PD-L1) treatment. The clonotype was recovered from a man between 65 and 80 years old with urothelial cancer. The CDR3 DNA follows: TGTGCCTGGAGTGTAGCGGGAGCCAAAAACATTCAGTACTTC. This sequence encodes CAWSVAGAKNIQYF. Using reference TRBV30 and TRBJ2-4 for the parts outside the CDR3, the full variable domain is SQTIHQWPATLVQPVGSPLSLECTVEGTSNPNLYWYRQAAGRGLQLLFYSVGIGQISSEVPQNLSASRPQDRQFILSSKKLLLSDSGFYLCAWSVAGAKNIQYFGAGTRLSVL.